This T cell receptor beta chain was obtained from a study of blood T cell repertoires in COVID-19. Overall study: Acute and convalescent COVID-19 specimens originated in the United States, Italy and Spain. T cells, B-cell-depleted T cells, or PBMCs provided the cDNA or gDNA that served as material.

In the original processing: Amplification of reference gene primers provided the estimated nucleated cell counts. Assay: immunoSEQ multiplex PCR; the TCRdb copy retains only in-frame clones and omits some. V and J calls and clone size are given by that table; D and trimming were obtained from the DNA. Among 250,000 or so clones listed, roughly nine tenths were seen once. Deletions cut 0 bases from V and 6 bases from J, with 8 bases between. The CDR3 loop spans 14 amino acids. CDR1 and CDR2 from the germline V gene are LNHNV and YYDKDF (reference sequence). The sequenced sample was peripheral blood. The chain joins TRBV15 to TRBJ2-2; perhaps TRBD2 as D (5 bases). This TCR was sampled from a middle-aged woman who had recovered from COVID-19. CDR3 nucleotide sequence: TGTGCCACCAGCAGAGACTCCGGGGCCGGGGAGCTGTTTTTT. Protein: CATSRDSGAGELFF.